This paragraph reports one T cell receptor beta chain. The data stem from a study of blood T cell repertoires in COVID-19. Study as a whole: Nucleic acid was either cDNA or gDNA, and it came from T cells, B-cell-depleted T cells, or PBMCs.

The repertoire was sequenced with immunoSEQ multiplex PCR; TCRdb's copy has only in-frame clones and lacks some. The sample includes 150,000 to 200,000 clones, approximately 82% seen only once; the top ten take roughly 17%. CDR3 length equals 16 residues. The V gene's germline CDR1 is MNHEY and CDR2 SMNVEV (reference sequence). J gave up 4 bases and V 5 bases, and 8 bases lay outside the gene matches. Recovered status applied to Cohort 3 donors who had two consecutive negative PCRs. It also applied to those with clearance or with symptom resolution. Sample: PBMCs or T cells enriched from blood (not recorded which). The sequence was collected from a woman aged 45-60 years who had recovered from COVID-19. The genes are TRBV27 and TRBJ2-5, with 12 bases fitting TRBD2. In nucleotides, the CDR3 is TGTGCCAGCAGTGCCAGACTAGCGGGAGCGTTAGAGACCCAGTACTTC. Translating gives CASSARLAGALETQYF.